Presented here are 21 T cell receptor beta chains from one specimen sequenced in a study of T cells in Graves' hyperthyroidism and ophthalmopathy. RNA transcripts yielded amplified TCR beta CDR3 regions. HTBI primers drove first-round RT-PCR of the TCR CDR3. Via MiXCR, TCRdb re-called the multiplex PCR reads, giving one row per CDR3 protein. Of roughly 800,000 distinct CDR3 sequences in the sample, 35% to 45% are singletons; the top ten hold about 9%. The source material was blood. These receptors all stem from a man aged 18 to 29 with Graves' hyperthyroidism.

This clonotype occurred a few times. The chain joins TRBV7-3 to TRBJ2-2; D might be TRBD2 (5 bases). The CDR3 spans 14 residues. With 6 bases removed from V and 3 bases from J, the gap between germline ends came to 11 bases. The germline gives CDR1 SGHTA, CDR2 FQGTGA. The CDR3 region is CASSPDWDTGELFF. CDR3 bases: TGTGCCAGCAGTCCGGACTGGGACACCGGGGAGCTGTTTTTT.

This clonotype was recorded many times. The chain couples TRBV15 to TRBJ2-5, with a possible D match to TRBD2 (7 bases). Trimming left V 1 base short and J 4 bases short, with 13 bases between. The CDR3 consists of 15 residues. Germline loops: CDR1 LNHNV, CDR2 YYDKDF (reference sequence). The CDR3 DNA reads TGTGCCACCAGCAGAGGCGGGGGCGGCCCAGAGACCCAGTACTTC. Translating gives CATSRGGGGPETQYF.

The CDR3: CASSYAWTGGVKTQYF. CDR3 DNA sequence: TGTGCCAGCAGTTACGCCTGGACAGGGGGCGTAAAGACCCAGTACTTC. The chain has TRBV7-2 and TRBJ2-5; 11 nucleotides line up with TRBD1. CDR3 size: 16 residues. J was trimmed by 6 bases and V by 6 bases; bases with no gene match: 12. Germline V CDR1 and CDR2: SGHTA, FQGNSA. Full variable domain (outside the CDR3, taken from reference TRBV7-2 and TRBJ2-5): GAGVSQSPSNKVTEKGKDVELRCDPISGHTALYWYRQSLGQGLEFLIYFQGNSAPDKSGLPSDRFSAERTGGSVSTLTIQRTQQEDSAVYLCASSYAWTGGVKTQYFGPGTRLLVL.

The table lists this clonotype with many counts. The CDR3 reads CASPPYQETQYF. The CDR3 coding sequence is TGCGCCAGCCCGCCCTACCAAGAGACCCAGTACTTC. The chain couples TRBV10-2 to TRBJ2-5; D is unresolved. In germline, CDR1 is WSHSY, CDR2 SAAADI. Trimming removed 8 bases at V and 0 bases at J, with 7 bases between. The CDR3 length is 12 residues.

This clonotype was counted many times. CDR3 DNA: TGTGCCAGCAGCCTTATAGGACAGGCCTACGAGCAGTACTTC. Amino acid sequence: CASSLIGQAYEQYF. The chain employs TRBV7-6 and TRBJ2-7, with 7 bases that match TRBD1. Germline CDR1 SGHVS, CDR2 FNYEAQ. The V and J ends lost 5 bases and 2 bases, in that order; junction bases with no gene match: 6. The CDR3 totals 14 residues.

There are a few counts of this clonotype. The genes are TRBV5-1 and TRBJ2-5, with D possibly TRBD1 on 6 matching bases. From germline, CDR1 is SGHRS and CDR2 YFSETQ. The CDR3 has 17 residues. V dropped 0 bases and J dropped 1 base, with 16 bases sitting between them. CDR3: CASSLALLTGTQETQYF. The CDR3 DNA follows: TGCGCCAGCAGCTTGGCCTTACTGACAGGAACCCAAGAGACCCAGTACTTC.

In this sample, this clonotype turned up a few times. The chain combines TRBV9 with TRBJ2-7, with TRBD2 identical over 9 bases. CDR1 is SGDLS and CDR2 is YYNGEE in the germline V gene. V was pared by 7 bases and J by 6 bases, with 17 bases of the junction left unmatched. The CDR3 is made up of 16 amino acids. CDR3: CASPKESGGPAGEQYF. In DNA form, the CDR3 reads TGTGCCAGCCCCAAAGAAAGCGGGGGGCCAGCTGGCGAGCAGTACTTC.

To note about this clonotype: Being one base from a much bigger clone, this may be a read error. The V and J genes are TRBV12-3 or TRBV12-4 and TRBJ2-7; D is unclear. The CDR3 runs to 12 residues. Trimming stripped 7 bases from V and 9 bases from J, with 16 bases between. The DNA of the CDR3 is TGTGCCAGCACCCTCTCCCGCTCCGGGCAGTACTTC. Translated: CASTLSRSGQYF.

This clonotype has a count of ten or more. This chain connects TRBV7-2 to TRBJ1-3; 9 bases line up with TRBD1. The V gene end was trimmed by 5 bases and the J gene end by 7 bases; junction bases not matched to a gene: 12. Germline V gives CDR1 SGHTA, CDR2 FQGNSA. This CDR3 has 16 residues. The CDR3 reads CASSPYGTGLANTIYF. The DNA of the CDR3 is TGTGCCAGCAGCCCTTACGGGACAGGGCTTGCGAACACCATATATTTT.

This chain joins TRBV7-9 and TRBJ1-1; TRBD1 matches 7 bases. V lost 5 bases and J lost 6; bases outside the gene matches: 9. Looked up from germline, CDR1 is SEHNR and CDR2 is FQNEAQ (reference sequence). The CDR3 runs 14 residues. The CDR3 DNA reads as TGTGCCAGCAGCGAGGACAGGAGGGGCGCTGAAGCTTTCTTT. Amino acid sequence: CASSEDRRGAEAFF.

This rearrangement joins TRBV6-6 to TRBJ2-2, with a weak D call TRBD1 (6 bases). The CDR3 has 13 amino acids. Between the trimmed V and J ends, which lost 5 bases and 7 bases, there was a span of 11 bases. Germline loops: CDR1 MNHNY, CDR2 SVGAGI (reference sequence). The CDR3 loop reads CASSDRPGGELFF. In DNA form, the CDR3 reads TGTGCCAGCAGTGACAGGCCTGGCGGGGAGCTGTTTTTT.

This clonotype came up many times. The genes are TRBV29-1 and TRBJ2-7; D might be TRBD1 (5 bases). CDR1 and CDR2 (germline): SQVTM, ANQGSEA. The germline V and J ends were trimmed by 4 bases and 3 bases, with 7 bases remaining between them. This CDR3 comprises 11 residues. The CDR3 region is CSVVDNYEQYF. The CDR3 DNA reads TGCAGCGTTGTGGACAACTACGAGCAGTACTTC.

This chain uses TRBV7-6 with TRBJ2-7; the match to TRBD1 covers 9 bases. V dropped 1 base and J dropped 2; count of bases not matched to a gene: 6. CDR1 is SGHVS, CDR2 FNYEAQ, per germline. The CDR3 extends over 16 amino acids. CDR3 nucleotide sequence: TGTGCCAGCAGCTTAGAAGGACAGGGGAGAGCCTACGAGCAGTACTTC. Its translation: CASSLEGQGRAYEQYF.

Comments on this clonotype: A much more abundant neighbour one base away suggests this may be a read error. The chain couples TRBV12-3 or TRBV12-4 to TRBJ1-6; 9 bases align to TRBD1. The CDR3 runs to 14 residues. V dropped 5 bases and J dropped 9; count of bases not matched to a gene: 5. CDR3 region: CASSGDRESSPLHF. In DNA, the CDR3 is TGTGCCAGCAGTGGGGACAGGGAGAGTTCACCCCTCCACTTT.

This clonotype was counted ten times or more. This sequence joins TRBV7-9 and TRBJ1-1; tentatively, D is TRBD1 (6 bases). Germline V lookup: CDR1 SEHNR, CDR2 FQNEAQ (reference sequence). This CDR3 comprises 16 residues. The V end was cut by 5 bases, the J end by 0 bases, with 16 bases between. Here the CDR3 DNA reads TGTGCCAGCAGCCCCCGGCCCGGACAGCTGAACACTGAAGCTTTCTTT. As protein: CASSPRPGQLNTEAFF.

This chain connects TRBV14 to TRBJ2-7; 8 bases map to TRBD2. Losses at the gene ends were 0 bases for V and 4 bases for J; bases not matched to a gene: 5. Germline V gene data show CDR1 as SGHDN and CDR2 as FVKESK. The CDR3 contains 15 residues. The CDR3 reads CASSQDSREGYEQYF. In DNA, the CDR3 is TGTGCCAGCAGCCAAGATAGCCGGGAGGGTTACGAGCAGTACTTC. Drawing the rest from reference TRBV14 and TRBJ2-7, the complete variable domain is EAGVTQFPSHSVIEKGQTVTLRCDPISGHDNLYWYRRVMGKEIKFLLHFVKESKQDESGMPNNRFLAERTGGTYSTLKVQPAELEDSGVYFCASSQDSREGYEQYFGPGTRLTVT.

This clonotype was seen only a few times. In DNA, the CDR3 is TGCGCCAGCAGCCAAGTAGCAGGGGTGGAAGCTTTCTTT. Its translation: CASSQVAGVEAFF. The chain couples TRBV4-1 to TRBJ1-1, with a tentative D call TRBD1 (6 bases). CDR1 and CDR2 from the germline V gene are MGHRA and YSYEKL. The ends were cut back, 1 base at V and 8 bases at J, with 11 bases in the middle. The length of the CDR3 is 13 residues.

The chain has TRBV6-5 and TRBJ1-1; maybe TRBD1 (5 bases). V lost 2 bases and J lost 10, with 14 bases in between. CDR1 MNHEY and CDR2 SVGAGI come from the germline V gene. CDR3 length: 13 amino acids. This CDR3 is CASSYDSFKVAFF. The CDR3 nucleotides read TGTGCCAGCAGTTACGACAGCTTTAAGGTAGCTTTCTTT.

In DNA form, the CDR3 reads TGTGCCAGCTCTCGCCCGAATAGCAATCAGCCCCAGCATTTT. It yields the protein CASSRPNSNQPQHF. V usage is TRBV2 and J usage is TRBJ1-5; D is undetermined. Between the trimmed V and J ends, which lost 8 bases and 0 bases, there was a span of 11 bases. CDR1 SNHLY and CDR2 FYNNEI come from the germline V gene. The CDR3 is 14 residues long. The full variable domain, rest sourced from reference TRBV2 and TRBJ1-5, is EPEVTQTPSHQVTQMGQEVILRCVPISNHLYFYWYRQILGQKVEFLVSFYNNEISEKSEIFDDQFSVERPDGSNFTLKIRSTKLEDSAMYFCASSRPNSNQPQHFGDGTRLSIL.

The chain couples TRBV20-1 to TRBJ2-7; D is possibly TRBD1 or TRBD2 (6 bases each). CDR3 length equals 19 residues. Germline V gene lookup returns CDR1 DFQATT and CDR2 SNEGSKA (reference sequence). Trimming took 3 bases from V and 2 from J, leaving 29 bases between them. CDR3 sequence (DNA): TGCAGTGCTAGGCAGGGGTCTGGAAACACTAGCCCCCGGCCCTACGAGCAGTACTTC. Amino acid sequence: CSARQGSGNTSPRPYEQYF.

This rearrangement joins TRBV7-9 to TRBJ2-2; D unclear. V lost 1 base to trimming and J lost 3 bases, with 12 bases between them. Germline V CDR1 and CDR2: SEHNR, FQNEAQ (reference sequence). The CDR3 contains 16 residues. CDR3 region: CASSLDQKFYTGELFF. The DNA of the CDR3 is TGTGCCAGCAGCTTAGACCAGAAGTTCTACACCGGGGAGCTGTTTTTT.